This T cell receptor beta chain emerged from a study of T cell responses to AZD1222 COVID-19 vaccine (dated by TCRdb to the early 2020s). General notes on the study: A total of 233 trial participants underwent TCR sequencing, of whom more than 200 had received two doses of AZD1222 and some 25 had received two doses of the MenACWY control vaccine. Enrollment into the trials was organized by age into subgroups of 18-55, 56-69 and 70-plus years, and those subgroups contained about 150, 27 and 61 TCR-sequenced participants, respectively. General conclusions and limits of the study: Conclusions about previously exposed vaccinees were limited because only six or seven AZD1222 recipients were SARS-CoV-2 seropositive at baseline. After two AZD1222 doses, spike-specific TCR breadth and depth were significantly higher than at day 0 and than in MenACWY recipients. Nearly half of unique spike-specific TCRs reportedly recognized epitopes outside regions mutated in the B.1.351 and B.1.1.7 variants. In the small 56-69-year group, the increase in depth fell short of significance, most likely because of low power. CD4 TCRs associated with the vaccine covered the entire spike protein, and the dominant responses were in regions 160-218 and 743-854. Participants were mostly white British, with more females than males. The authors suggested clonal diversity may have been underestimated. Because no day 14 peak-response samples were available, the repertoires could be characterized only after the peak T cell response.

Regarding this clone: Its antigen is unknown. The junction departs from the called germline gene at one end, perhaps through a read error.

The CDR3 regions of human TCRbeta chains were subjected to immunosequencing. From the authors' description of their analysis: TCRs in the repertoires were matched against a reference library of SARS-CoV-2-specific TCRs that had been generated with the MIRA antigen-specificity platform. Breadth was defined as the fraction of unique TCRs that were SARS-CoV-2-associated. Depth was defined as the fraction of total T cells that were SARS-CoV-2-associated. Each spike-specific TCR was assigned to its reactive spike region and to a CD4 or CD8 class using the MIRA data. Log10-transformed breadth and depth values were compared by one-way ANOVA with Sidak's multiple comparisons tests. The table was pulled from immuneACCESS by TCRdb, which kept in-frame rearrangements only. Such tables lose some clones; where checked, under half of the loss comes from unresolved V genes, and the rest has no known cause. V and J calls plus clone size are reproduced from that table; the DNA served to infer D and trimming. The sample table holds around 74,000 clones, of which 90% to 95% were seen once. In total, the top ten clones hold 6% to 8.5% of the sample.

The time point label corresponds to: baseline before first vaccination. Per the publication, the treatment or condition label means: meningococcal conjugate vaccine given as trial control. Samples from vaccinated people were obtained from the UK trials COV001 and COV002, which included a single-blind randomized controlled phase 2/3 trial of AZD1222 (ChAdOx1 nCoV-19) in healthy adults. For TCRbeta chain sequencing, PBMC samples from trial participants were taken at day 0 and at day 28 after the second dose. Sequenced material: peripheral blood, taken on day 0 of MenACWY control vaccination. This clonotype originated in an adult in good health.

The DNA is TGTGCCACCAGTGGGGGAGGGGGGGCGAGTGGTTCACCCCTCCACTTT. Its protein product is CATSGGGGASGSPLHF. Recombination linked TRBV10-3 to TRBJ1-6, with a tentative D gene TRBD1 over 6 matching bases. As encoded in the germline V gene, CDR1 is ENHRY while CDR2 is SYGVKD. The CDR3, from cysteine to phenylalanine, totals 16 residues. Only CDR3 DNA remains: 48 bases, in frame from the first base.